The subject of this entry is one TCR beta chain. No patient escaped relapse after autologous stem cell transplantation, and brentuximab vedotin exposure varied. The assay was immunoSEQ multiplex PCR, and TCRdb's table has in-frame clones only and misses some. The table lists about 110,000 clones, about nine tenths of them singletons. This sample stems from a study of PD-1 blockade in classical Hodgkin lymphoma. Germline V CDR1 and CDR2: GTSNPN, SVGIG (reference sequence). Unmatched junction bases numbered 5, after V lost 3 bases and J lost 3 bases. The CDR3 consists of 14 residues. This rearrangement joins TRBV30 to TRBJ1-1; 9 nucleotides match TRBD1. The starting material was peripheral blood mononuclear cells (PBMCs), obtained before the second cycle of nivolumab. The TCR sequence derives from a human donor with classical Hodgkin lymphoma. CDR3 amino acids: CAWRGTGTDTEAFF. In DNA form, the CDR3 reads TGTGCCTGGAGGGGGACAGGGACGGACACTGAAGCTTTCTTT.